This TCR beta chain was found in a study of regulatory T cells in long-lasting Graves disease. Study results and limitations: Public clonotype sharing was higher in persistent than newly diagnosed patients.

To make TCR beta libraries, researchers used iRepertoire HTBI primers and Arm-PCR of CDR3 regions. TCRdb re-derived calls from the multiplex PCR reads in MiXCR, one entry per CDR3 protein. The profile shows 250,000 to 400,000 distinct CDR3 sequences, 18% of them singletons. In its sample, this clonotype was seen many times. Its specificity is not known. V lost 9 bases and J lost 6, with 12 bases in between. The CDR3 has 11 residues. Time point here: newly diagnosed GD, antithyroid drugs for less than 3 months. Generation of the TCR library employed RNA extracted from PBMCs. The chain has TRBV12-3 or TRBV12-4 and TRBJ2-7; no definite D call. Sample: peripheral blood mononuclear cells (PBMCs), taken at new diagnosis, from a patient treated with antithyroid drugs. The source of this sequence is a female donor with Graves disease. Here the CDR3 DNA reads TGTGCCAGTGGGGATTACGGCGAGCAGTACTTC. Translated, it gives CASGDYGEQYF.